This T cell receptor (beta chain) stems from a study of siplizumab effects on memory and regulatory T cells. Broader study findings: Among sequences traceable to unstimulated CD4+ memory cells, alloreactive ones were significantly reduced by siplizumab. The authors mapped only a minor fraction of alloreactive clones to unstimulated subsets. Naive T cells looked more diverse than memory cells, and they looked like major contributors to the alloresponse.

Assays examined 90,000 to 100,000 TCR templates per sample. Generated by immunoSEQ multiplex PCR, the TCRdb table keeps only in-frame clones and is missing some. This sample has some 100,000 clones; roughly 93% occur once, and the top ten carry 5% to 7%. About this clone: Its antigen is not known.

The germline V gene has CDR1 SGDLS and CDR2 YYNGEE. CDR3 length equals 12 residues. The V end was cut by 0 bases, the J end by 10 bases, with 8 bases between. The rearrangement joins TRBV9 to TRBJ2-1; D gene ambiguous. This clonotype was obtained from a human donor in good health. Sequencing was done on a sample of CD8+ T cells sorted from blood. As DNA, the CDR3 is TGTGCCAGCAGCGTAGACTCCCGCGAGCAGTTCTTC. Translated, it gives CASSVDSREQFF.